In its sample, the clone carrying this TCR beta chain was seen a few times. Its target is unknown. Compared with germline, one end of the junction differs, possibly owing to a read error. Using a J-beta primer mix together with a sample-barcoded 5' primer, a second PCR was run for about 6 to 11 cycles. A single record per CDR3 protein comes from TCRdb applying MiXCR to the 5' RACE reads. Altogether roughly 680,000 distinct CDR3 sequences are present, around 50% being singletons, with the ten largest covering roughly 12%. Germline CDR1 SGHTA, CDR2 FQGNSA. The CDR3 runs 14 residues. These data come from a study of blood T cells in healthy people across ages. Notes on the study in general: Whereas aged donors had fewer naive CD4+ cells, long-lived donors had more of them and higher diversity. Unsorted PBMCs ruled out conclusive naive versus antigen-experienced comparison. Diversity of TCR beta per million T cells declined in a roughly linear way with age.

The V and J genes are TRBV7-2 and TRBJ2-5, with 12 nucleotides matching TRBD2. The receptor was isolated from a woman older than 75 in good health. The sample consisted of blood. The CDR3 nucleotides read TGTGCCAGCAGCCTAGCGGGGGGGCGAGAGACCCAGTACTTC. It codes for CASSLAGGRETQYF.